The 27 T cell receptor beta chains presented below share a single source sample, sequenced in a study of T-cell memory formation after mild COVID-19. TCRdb recomputed calls from the 5' RACE reads with MiXCR, one row per CDR3 protein. The top ten clones hold roughly 8% of a sample with some 600,000 distinct CDR3 sequences, roughly 17% of them seen once. The sample was PBMCs or a T cell subset sorted from them (not recorded which). These receptors were taken from an adult woman who had mild COVID-19 (a few samples of this study predate the infection). Cell type and time point are not known.

The V call is TRBV7-2, the J call TRBJ2-4; 7 positions agree with TRBD1. The CDR3 extends over 13 amino acids. V was pared by 6 bases and J by 6 bases, with 5 bases of the junction left unmatched. Germline-derived CDR1 and CDR2 are SGHTA and FQGNSA. CDR3 DNA: TGTGCCAGCAGTTACGACAGGGTAAACATTCAGTACTTC. Translation gives CASSYDRVNIQYF.

The chain joins TRBV9 to TRBJ1-2; D might be TRBD1 (5 bases). This CDR3 is built from 14 residues. Germline CDR1 SGDLS, CDR2 YYNGEE. V was shortened by 0 bases and J by 3 bases, with 9 bases between the two germline ends. CDR3 region: CASSVDDSHYGYTF. Here the CDR3 DNA reads TGTGCCAGCAGCGTAGACGACAGCCACTATGGCTACACCTTC.

This clonotype was picked up a small number of times. The CDR3 sequence is CASSLVGGHSSGDYGYTF. DNA for the CDR3: TGTGCCAGCAGTTTAGTCGGGGGCCACAGCTCTGGGGACTATGGCTACACCTTC. The V call is TRBV12-3 or TRBV12-4, the J call TRBJ1-2; D is possibly TRBD1 (6 bases). V was pared by 1 base and J by 3 bases, with 21 bases between. This CDR3 region has 18 residues.

V is TRBV7-2 and J is TRBJ1-2; D not resolved. The germline V gene encodes CDR1 SGHTA and CDR2 FQGNSA. The CDR3 is 12 residues long. The V gene lost 5 bases and the J gene lost 4 bases, with 8 bases spanning the gap. The CDR3 here is CASSTDFYGYTF. Here the CDR3 DNA reads TGTGCCAGCAGCACAGATTTCTATGGCTACACCTTC.

V is TRBV30 and J is TRBJ2-7; D gene uncertain. Between the trimmed V and J ends, which lost 4 bases and 2 bases, there was a span of 9 bases. The V gene's germline CDR1 is GTSNPN and CDR2 SVGIG (reference sequence). There are 12 residues in the CDR3. CDR3 protein: CAWNRSPYEQYF. The DNA for the CDR3 is TGTGCCTGGAATCGCAGCCCCTACGAGCAGTACTTC.

This clonotype is a singleton in its sample. CDR3 amino acids: CASSQRQGFSPLHF. CDR3 nucleotide sequence: TGTGCCAGCAGTCAACGACAGGGGTTTTCACCCCTCCACTTT. The chain links TRBV27 to TRBJ1-6, with 8 bases aligning to TRBD1. Germline V CDR1 and CDR2: MNHEY, SMNVEV (reference sequence). The CDR3 sequence is 14 residues long. V was pared by 5 bases and J by 9 bases, with 6 bases of the junction left unmatched.

This clonotype was detected a few times. V is TRBV27 and J is TRBJ2-7, with 16 bases matching TRBD2. J was trimmed by 2 bases and V by 5 bases; bases with no gene match: 3. The germline V gene encodes CDR1 MNHEY and CDR2 SMNVEV (reference sequence). CDR3 length: 16 amino acids. In DNA form, the CDR3 reads TGTGCCAGCAGTCATGGGACTAGCGGGGGGGCCTACGAGCAGTACTTC. Its translation: CASSHGTSGGAYEQYF.

This chain connects TRBV20-1 to TRBJ2-7; tentative D call: TRBD1 (6 bases). CDR1 is DFQATT, CDR2 SNEGSKA, per germline (reference sequence). Trimming cost V 6 bases and J 1 base, with 10 bases left between them. The CDR3 is 12 amino acids. The CDR3 protein is CSASGQSYEQYF. The CDR3 bases are TGCAGTGCCTCAGGACAGTCCTACGAGCAGTACTTC.

V gene TRBV25-1 combines with J gene TRBJ1-1, with a tentative D call TRBD1 (5 bases). CDR3 size: 16 residues. CDR1 and CDR2 (germline): MGHDK, SYGVNS. V lost 4 bases to trimming and J lost 6 bases, with 21 bases between them. The CDR3 region is CASSATRDLFAPEAFF. CDR3 nucleotide sequence: TGTGCCAGCAGTGCTACTAGGGACCTCTTTGCACCTGAAGCTTTCTTT.

This clonotype was recorded a few times. The chain couples TRBV12-3 or TRBV12-4 to TRBJ2-3; TRBD2 matches at 9 bases. J gave up 1 base and V 5 bases, and 4 bases lay outside the gene matches. The CDR3 is 15 amino acids. CDR3 nucleotide sequence: TGTGCCAGCAGTCAGCGGGGGGCTCGCACAGATACGCAGTATTTT. Amino acids: CASSQRGARTDTQYF.

The genes are TRBV20-1 and TRBJ2-7, with 7 nucleotides matching TRBD1. Germline-derived CDR1 and CDR2 are DFQATT and SNEGSKA (reference sequence). The CDR3 is 15 amino acids. V dropped 5 bases and J dropped 6; count of bases not matched to a gene: 16. The CDR3 sequence is CSAETQQGTRGEQYF. CDR3 DNA: TGCAGTGCTGAGACCCAACAGGGGACCAGGGGCGAGCAGTACTTC.

Only a few counts were recorded for this clonotype. The chain combines TRBV29-1 with TRBJ2-5, with TRBD1 matching 11 bases. CDR1 and CDR2 from the germline V gene are SQVTM and ANQGSEA. After removal of 2 bases from V and 5 bases from J, the junction contained 7 bases not matched to a gene. This CDR3 contains 15 residues. Here the CDR3 DNA reads TGCAGCGTTGAACGGAGGACAGGGGGCACGGAGACCCAGTACTTC. Amino acids: CSVERRTGGTETQYF.

This clonotype appeared a few times. The J gene is TRBJ2-7, the V gene TRBV20-1; TRBD1 aligns across 8 bases. V lost 6 bases to trimming and J lost 5 bases; unmatched junction nucleotides: 12. Germline assignment: CDR1 DFQATT and CDR2 SNEGSKA (reference sequence). This CDR3 is built from 14 residues. CDR3 in DNA: TGCAGTGCAACCTGGACAGGGAATAGGGACGAGCAGTACTTC. The encoded protein is CSATWTGNRDEQYF.

V usage is TRBV6-5 and J usage is TRBJ2-4; no clear D. The CDR3 spans 13 residues. CDR1 and CDR2 (germline): MNHEY, SVGAGI. V lost 0 bases to trimming and J lost 9 bases, with 9 bases between them. CDR3 bases: TGTGCCAGCAGTTACTCGAATCCGGGCATTCAGTACTTC. Translation: CASSYSNPGIQYF.

The gene calls are TRBV5-5 and TRBJ2-1; TRBD2 aligns across 14 bases. This CDR3 has 18 amino acids. V lost 1 base, J lost 10 bases, and 13 bases stayed unmatched. Germline assignment: CDR1 SGHKS and CDR2 YYEKEE (reference sequence). CDR3: CASSLSVPGLAGVWEQFF. CDR3 DNA: TGTGCCAGCAGCTTGAGCGTACCGGGACTAGCGGGAGTATGGGAGCAGTTCTTC. Drawing the rest from reference TRBV5-5 and TRBJ2-1, the complete variable domain is DAGVTQSPTHLIKTRGQQVTLRCSPISGHKSVSWYQQVLGQGPQFIFQYYEKEERGRGNFPDRFSARQFPNYSSELNVNALLLGDSALYLCASSLSVPGLAGVWEQFFGPGTRLTVL.

J is TRBJ2-3 and V is TRBV5-5, with 14 bases aligning to TRBD2. Trimming removed 4 bases from V and 3 bases from J; junction bases left unmatched: 7. From germline, CDR1 is SGHKS and CDR2 YYEKEE (reference sequence). The CDR3 extends over 17 amino acids. Written as DNA, the CDR3 is TGTGCCAGCAGCGATGGGACTAGCGGGAGTAGGACAGATACGCAGTATTTT. This gives the protein CASSDGTSGSRTDTQYF.

This clonotype was detected ten times or more. V and J are TRBV6-5 and TRBJ1-6, with TRBD1 as a possible D gene (6 bases). Germline V gives CDR1 MNHEY, CDR2 SVGAGI. The CDR3 sequence is 14 residues long. Trimming removed 6 bases at V and 10 bases at J, with 16 bases between. Written as DNA, the CDR3 is TGTGCCAGCAGGACCCGGGACAACTACTCACCCCTCCACTTT. This encodes CASRTRDNYSPLHF.

The CDR3 sequence: CSAMGLAGPYNEQFF. In nucleotides, the CDR3 is TGCAGTGCTATGGGACTAGCGGGCCCATACAATGAGCAGTTCTTC. This sequence joins TRBV20-1 and TRBJ2-1; TRBD2 matches at 12 bases. The CDR3 sequence is 15 residues long. CDR1 and CDR2 (germline): DFQATT, SNEGSKA (reference sequence). J was trimmed by 4 bases and V by 4 bases; bases with no gene match: 5.

This clonotype was observed a handful of times. This chain joins TRBV5-1 and TRBJ2-1; a weak D match, TRBD1 (6 bases). Trimming shortened V by 0 bases and J by 2 bases, and 12 bases separated the two germline ends. The germline V gene encodes CDR1 SGHRS and CDR2 YFSETQ. The CDR3 is made up of 16 amino acids. CDR3 sequence (DNA): TGCGCCAGCAGCTTGGGGACAGTTTCGACCTACAATGAGCAGTTCTTC. Its protein product is CASSLGTVSTYNEQFF. Complete variable domain (other parts from reference TRBV5-1 and TRBJ2-1): KAGVTQTPRYLIKTRGQQVTLSCSPISGHRSVSWYQQTPGQGLQFLFEYFSETQRNKGNFPGRFSGRQFSNSRSEMNVSTLELGDSALYLCASSLGTVSTYNEQFFGPGTRLTVL.

The J gene is TRBJ2-5, the V gene TRBV4-3; D call uncertain. The V gene lost 4 bases and the J gene lost 5 bases, with 11 bases spanning the gap. This CDR3 has 13 amino acids. Germline CDR1 reads LGHNA; CDR2 reads YSLEER. Written as DNA, the CDR3 is TGCGCCAGCAGCCTAGGGTATTCCGAGACCCAGTACTTC. Residues: CASSLGYSETQYF.

Many counts were recorded for this clonotype. The chain employs TRBV7-2 and TRBJ2-2; 9 bases are a match to TRBD2. The CDR3 covers 17 residues. In germline, CDR1 is SGHTA, CDR2 FQGNSA. After removal of 5 bases from V and 4 bases from J, the junction contained 11 bases not matched to a gene. CDR3 in amino acids: CASSLGGGRAPTGELFF. In nucleotides, the CDR3 is TGTGCCAGCAGCCTAGGTGGCGGGAGGGCCCCCACCGGGGAGCTGTTTTTT.

In this sample, this clonotype turned up many times. V gene TRBV12-3 or TRBV12-4 combines with J gene TRBJ1-2; maybe TRBD1 (6 bases). CDR3 length: 14 residues. V was pared by 3 bases and J by 2 bases, with 10 bases between. This chain's CDR3 is CASSLGGANYGYTF. The CDR3 DNA is TGTGCCAGCAGTTTGGGGGGCGCGAACTATGGCTACACCTTC.

J is TRBJ1-6 and V is TRBV20-1, with a possible D match to TRBD1 (5 bases). This CDR3 spans 15 amino acids. CDR1 is DFQATT, CDR2 SNEGSKA, per germline (reference sequence). Trimming left V 2 bases short and J 10 bases short, with 18 bases between. CDR3 bases: TGCAGTGCTAGACAGGCAGGGAGCAGCTGGTCACCCCTCCACTTT. It specifies CSARQAGSSWSPLHF.

The gene calls are TRBV28 and TRBJ2-5, with D possibly called TRBD1 or TRBD2 (5 bases each). Trimming pared 6 bases from V and 3 bases from J, leaving 14 bases between. The CDR3 loop spans 14 amino acids. Germline V gene sequence: CDR1 MDHEN, CDR2 SYDVKM. In DNA form, the CDR3 reads TGTGCCAGCAGAGGTGTCGGGACGGAAGAGACCCAGTACTTC. Its protein is CASRGVGTEETQYF.

A few counts support this clonotype. This sequence joins TRBV19 and TRBJ1-1; no reliable D call. The CDR3 is 13 residues long. Trimming stripped 10 bases from V and 5 bases from J, with 17 bases between. From germline, CDR1 is LNHDA and CDR2 SQIVND (reference sequence). The chain's CDR3 is CAIAPGGRTEAFF. Written as DNA, the CDR3 is TGTGCCATCGCCCCGGGAGGAAGGACTGAAGCTTTCTTT.

The chain employs TRBV7-2 and TRBJ1-2; TRBD1 matches 7 bases. CDR1 is SGHTA, CDR2 FQGNSA, per germline. Trimming took 2 bases from V and 3 from J; bases not matched to a gene: 6. This CDR3 spans 15 amino acids. CDR3 in DNA: TGTGCCAGCAGCTTACTAGGGGGCGCGGACTATGGCTACACCTTC. Its translation is CASSLLGGADYGYTF.

V and J are TRBV6-5 and TRBJ1-3, with D possibly matching TRBD1 (5 bases). The germline V gene encodes CDR1 MNHEY and CDR2 SVGAGI. The CDR3 length is 18 residues. V gave up 4 bases and J gave up 1 base, with 20 bases separating them. The CDR3 is CASSFSAGTSYSGNTIYF. The DNA for the CDR3 is TGTGCCAGCAGTTTTTCGGCCGGGACGTCCTATTCTGGAAACACCATATATTTT.